The T cell receptor beta chain under discussion was sequenced for a study of blood T cell repertoires in COVID-19. The germline gives CDR1 LNHDA, CDR2 SQIVND (reference sequence). The CDR3 sequence is 16 residues long. The ends lost 5 bases at V and 0 bases at J; junction bases unmatched: 3. The protocol was immunoSEQ multiplex PCR, while the TCRdb copy is restricted to in-frame clones and leaves out a portion. Among around 60,000 clones, approximately 80% were seen once, and the ten largest hold 3.5%. This clonotype originated in a woman older than 75 with acute or convalescent COVID-19. The genes are TRBV19 and TRBJ2-1; 11 bases line up with TRBD2. The sample was peripheral blood. CDR3 residues: CASSLLAGVSYNEQFF. The CDR3 DNA sequence: TGTGCCAGTAGTTTACTAGCGGGGGTCTCCTACAATGAGCAGTTCTTC.